This T cell receptor beta chain was recovered during a study of cytomegalovirus exposure and HLA in healthy donors. Study findings and constraints: Another analysis was done later, and it associated 15,000 or so TCR beta sequences with HLA alleles at 0.05 false discovery rate. Many donors carried some public TCRs, although rarity characterized most TCR sequences.

This clone was seen a single time. The antigen remains unidentified. The CDR3 length is 13 residues. Germline V gene sequence: CDR1 SGHVS, CDR2 FQNEAQ. The V segment lost 5 bases and the J segment 7 bases; nucleotides outside the gene matches: 1. 13 Jbeta primers and 60 Vbeta primers were used for the PCR. Repertoires were generated with immunoSEQ multiplex PCR, while TCRdb's copy carries only in-frame clones and drops some. Of some 140,000 clones in the sample, about three quarters are singletons; the top ten hold roughly 4%. The chain couples TRBV7-8 to TRBJ1-6, with 8 bases lining up with TRBD1. The specimen was PBMCs. The source of this sequence is a man over 45 in good health and CMV-seropositive. The CDR3 here is CASSQGANSPLHF. The CDR3 DNA sequence: TGTGCCAGCAGCCAGGGGGCCAATTCACCCCTCCACTTT.